A selection of T cell receptor beta chains follows, all from one sample in a study of somatic mutations in cytotoxic T cells in rheumatoid arthritis. Produced via immunoSEQ multiplex PCR; TCRdb's table is partial and in-frame only. Here the sample spans tens of thousands of clones, about four fifths being singletons. Source material: CD8+ T cells sorted from blood. All receptors come from a man aged 35 to 55 in good health. CDR3s include the opening cysteine and the closing phenylalanine or tryptophan. A D gene is named only where the DNA matches it firmly. Part of the rows lack a size; the others show once, few, many or a class for expanded clones.

j_call clone_size d_call v_call cdr3_nt cdr3_aa
TRBJ2-1 - TRBD2 TRBV6-9 TGTGCCAGCAGTTATGCTGGAGGTAGCGGGAGTACCAATGAGCAGTTCTTC CASSYAGGSGSTNEQFF
TRBJ2-5 - - TRBV28 TGTGCCAGCATTAGAGGGGAGACCCAGTACTTC CASIRGETQYF
TRBJ1-4 - TRBD1 TRBV4-1 TGCGCCAGCAGCCTCGGGACAGGTCCTGAAAAACTGTTTTTT CASSLGTGPEKLFF
TRBJ2-7 once - TRBV5-1 TGCGCCAGCAGCTTGGGGGGGGACGGTTCCTACGAGCAGTACTTC CASSLGGDGSYEQYF
TRBJ1-2 - - TRBV28 TGTGCCAGCAGTTTGAGAGTCAGAGATGGCTACACCTTC CASSLRVRDGYTF
TRBJ2-7 - TRBD1 TRBV6-6 TGTGCCAGCAGTTACTCGGGACAGAGCTACGAGCAGTACTTC CASSYSGQSYEQYF
TRBJ2-3 - TRBD1 TRBV27 TGTGCCAGCAGAACTTTGACGGGACAGTTCACAGATACGCAGTATTTT CASRTLTGQFTDTQYF
TRBJ2-1 - TRBD2 TRBV27 TGTGCCAGCAGTCCCGGGACTAGGACCTACAATGAGCAGTTCTTC CASSPGTRTYNEQFF
TRBJ2-1 - TRBD2 TRBV9 TGTGCCAGCAGCTTAAGCGGGAGGGAGGTGTTCTTC CASSLSGREVFF
TRBJ2-3 - - TRBV10-1 TGCGCCAGCAGTGCGACAGGTCCAGATACGCAGTATTTT CASSATGPDTQYF
TRBJ2-7 - - TRBV28 TGTGCCAGCAGACCCGTCCGACTCTCCTACGAGCAGTACTTC CASRPVRLSYEQYF
TRBJ2-7 - TRBD1 TRBV7-6 TGTGCCAGCAGCTACGGACAGGCCTCCTACGAGCAGTACTTC CASSYGQASYEQYF
TRBJ1-4 - - TRBV28 TGTGCCAGCAGGATGGAGGACCGGGCGGGCGAAAAACTGTTTTTT CASRMEDRAGEKLFF
TRBJ1-2 - - TRBV25-1 TGTGCCAGCAGTGAATGGGGGGGGAACTATGGCTACACCTTC CASSEWGGNYGYTF
TRBJ2-4 few TRBD1 TRBV19 TGTGCCAGTCAGGGGGCCGCGAACATTCAGTACTTC CASQGAANIQYF
TRBJ1-2 - - TRBV28 TGTGCCAGCAGGGATCCGGAGCGGAGTAACTATGGCTACACCTTC CASRDPERSNYGYTF
TRBJ2-7 few TRBD1 TRBV4-2 TGTGCCAGCAGCCCCCGGGACGGGACAGGGGGCTTCGACGAGCAGTACTTC CASSPRDGTGGFDEQYF
TRBJ2-5 - TRBD1 TRBV27 TGTGCCAGCAGGGGTGATACAGGGGGCCGGGGAGAGACCCAGTACTTC CASRGDTGGRGETQYF
TRBJ2-3 - - TRBV11-2 TGTGCCAGCAGCTTATCACAGTACACAGATACGCAGTATTTT CASSLSQYTDTQYF
TRBJ2-5 - - TRBV9 TGTGCCACCCATATTGTCCCTGGGGCCCAGTACTTC CATHIVPGAQYF
TRBJ1-1 few - TRBV29-1 TGCAGCGTTGGGACCATGAACACTGAAGCTTTCTTT CSVGTMNTEAFF
TRBJ2-1 - - TRBV7-6 TGTGCCAGCAGCTTATGGCGCGACAATGAGCAGTTCTTC CASSLWRDNEQFF
TRBJ2-7 - - TRBV28 TGTGCCAGCAGTTCTGACACGAACTACGAGCAGTACTTC CASSSDTNYEQYF
TRBJ2-1 - - TRBV1 TGCACCAGCAGCCAAGAGTGGAGCGGGACCTCCTACAATGAGCAGTTCTTC CTSSQEWSGTSYNEQFF
TRBJ2-7 - - TRBV4-3 TGCGCCAGCAGCCAAGATACAGGTCGAACCTACGAGCAGTACTTC CASSQDTGRTYEQYF
TRBJ2-1 - - TRBV27 TGTGCCAGCCTTGCCAACAATGAGCAGTTCTTC CASLANNEQFF
TRBJ2-1 - - TRBV9 TGTGCCAGCAATCCGGGAGTAGCCTACAATGAGCAGTTCTTC CASNPGVAYNEQFF
TRBJ2-2 - - TRBV28 TGTGCCAGCAGTTGGGACGAGATAAGGAGCGGGGAGCTGTTTTTT CASSWDEIRSGELFF
TRBJ1-2 - - TRBV25-1 TGTGCCAGCAGTCCGGGGGGGGGCTATGGCTACACCTTC CASSPGGGYGYTF
TRBJ1-2 once - TRBV28 TGTGCCAGCAGTCCACTCGGGAAGGGTATCAGCTATGGCTACACCTTC CASSPLGKGISYGYTF
TRBJ1-1 - - TRBV11-2 TGTGCCAGCAGTTTCCACTTGGCAGGGCCCACTGAAGCTTTCTTT CASSFHLAGPTEAFF
TRBJ2-7 - TRBD2 TRBV6-1 TGTGCCAGCAGTGACCTACTAGCGGGAGACTACGAGCAGTACTTC CASSDLLAGDYEQYF
TRBJ1-5 once - TRBV5-8 TGTGCCAGCAGCTTGGGGCAGCCTCTGGAGCCCCAGCATTTT CASSLGQPLEPQHF
TRBJ2-1 - - TRBV25-1 TGTGCCAGCCCTCTCCGAGGGCAGGCGGGCCATGAGCAGTTCTTC CASPLRGQAGHEQFF
TRBJ1-5 - TRBD1 TRBV10-2 TGCGCCAGCACCGACAGGGCTGGTCAGCCCCAGCATTTT CASTDRAGQPQHF
TRBJ2-7 - TRBD1 TRBV19 TGTGCCAGTGGGGGCGGCACAGGGGTTTACGAGCAGTACTTC CASGGGTGVYEQYF
TRBJ2-1 - - TRBV13 TGTGCCAGCAGCTTAGTGAGTAGGGACTCACCCTACAATGAGCAGTTCTTC CASSLVSRDSPYNEQFF
TRBJ2-5 - - TRBV7-9 TGTGCCAGCAGCTTACATGGGGTCGAGACCCAGTACTTC CASSLHGVETQYF
TRBJ1-1 - - TRBV5-1 TGCGCCAGCAGCTTGGAGGGTGAGGCGGGGAACACTGAAGCTTTCTTT CASSLEGEAGNTEAFF
TRBJ2-1 - TRBD2 TRBV7-9 TGTGCCAGCACCCTCGGACTAGCGGGGGGGTTGAATGAGCAGTTCTTC CASTLGLAGGLNEQFF
TRBJ2-2 - - TRBV27 TGTGCCAGCAGTTTAAACACCGGGGAGCTGTTTTTT CASSLNTGELFF
TRBJ2-3 once - TRBV9 TGTGCCAGCGCCCGGGAGTGGGGAGATACGCAGTATTTT CASAREWGDTQYF